These 2 T cell receptor beta chains were sequenced from one sample in a study of T cell responses to AZD1222 COVID-19 vaccine. Assay: immunoSEQ multiplex PCR; the TCRdb copy retains only in-frame clones and omits some. The table includes about 39,000 clones, 80% to 90% detected once. This material consisted of peripheral blood, taken 28 days after the second dose of the MenACWY control vaccine. The origin of the receptors is an adult who received the MenACWY meningococcal vaccine as a control.

The chain carries TRBV19 and TRBJ2-5, with 12 positions matching TRBD2. V shed 5 bases and J 3 bases; nucleotides not matched to a gene: 16. This CDR3 comprises 19 residues. From germline, CDR1 is LNHDA and CDR2 SQIVND (reference sequence). The CDR3 protein is CASSLVSPPTSGSEETQYF. The CDR3 DNA follows: TGTGCCAGTAGTTTAGTCTCCCCTCCGACTAGCGGGAGTGAAGAGACCCAGTACTTC.

V usage is TRBV5-1 and J usage is TRBJ2-7; 11 nucleotides line up with TRBD2. The CDR3 runs 15 residues. Germline trimming cut 0 bases from V and 3 bases from J; bases unmatched to any gene: 2. Germline lookup yields CDR1 SGHRS and CDR2 YFSETQ. The CDR3 here is CASSLAGTSGYEQYF. CDR3 coding DNA: TGCGCCAGCAGCTTGGCCGGGACTAGCGGCTACGAGCAGTACTTC.